This entry is about one T cell receptor (beta chain). These data originate in a study of cytomegalovirus exposure and HLA in healthy donors. The CDR3 covers 15 residues. Germline V gene lookup returns CDR1 MNHNS and CDR2 SASEGT. V lost 0 bases, J lost 1 base, and 10 bases lay in between. PCR amplification relied on 60 Vbeta primers (plus 13 Jbeta primers). This table comes from immunoSEQ multiplex PCR, and its TCRdb copy is limited to in-frame clones, with some not included. The sample contains 140,000 or so clones, around 78% of which appear only once. Sequencing was performed on PBMCs. The chain carries TRBV6-1 and TRBJ2-7, with TRBD2 as a possible D gene (5 bases). This receptor was identified in a young woman in good health and CMV-seropositive. The CDR3 is CASSEAGASSYEQYF. For the CDR3, the DNA is TGTGCCAGCAGTGAAGCGGGAGCTTCATCCTACGAGCAGTACTTC.